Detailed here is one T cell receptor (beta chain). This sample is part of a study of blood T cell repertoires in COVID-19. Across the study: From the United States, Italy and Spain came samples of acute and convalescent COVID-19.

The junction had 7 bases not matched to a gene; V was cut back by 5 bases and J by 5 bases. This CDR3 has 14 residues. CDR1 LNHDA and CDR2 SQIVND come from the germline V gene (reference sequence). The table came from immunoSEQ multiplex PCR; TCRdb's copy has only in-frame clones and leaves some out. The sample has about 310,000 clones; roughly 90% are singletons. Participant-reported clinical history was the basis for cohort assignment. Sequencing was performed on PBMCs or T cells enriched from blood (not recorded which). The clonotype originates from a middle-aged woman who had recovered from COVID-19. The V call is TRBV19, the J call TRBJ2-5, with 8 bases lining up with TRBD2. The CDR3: CASSSGTSFETQYF. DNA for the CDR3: TGTGCCAGTAGTTCCGGGACTAGTTTCGAGACCCAGTACTTC.